A selection of T cell receptor beta chains follows, all from one sample in a study of T cells in Graves' hyperthyroidism and ophthalmopathy. TCRdb passed the multiplex PCR reads through MiXCR, listing each CDR3 protein once. The repertoire has 210,000 or so distinct CDR3 sequences, about 15% of them found once; the top ten carry roughly 50%. Material for sequencing was blood. The receptors come from a man aged 50-60 years with Graves' hyperthyroidism. Each CDR3 is given without its conserved first and last residue. Fields, in order: CDR3 protein, V gene, clone size. Clone size is stated in some rows and not others, as once, few, many or a class when expanded.

cdr3_aa: ASSQGPYGYT
v_call: TRBV3-2
clone_size: .

cdr3_aa: ASSLLALAPKQF
v_call: TRBV27
clone_size: .

cdr3_aa: ASSRDRGFYEQY
v_call: TRBV11-2
clone_size: .

cdr3_aa: ASSTLAGGAIDTQY
v_call: TRBV11-2
clone_size: many

cdr3_aa: ASSQDWSGRRPELF
v_call: TRBV3-1
clone_size: .

cdr3_aa: ASSLVSSSNPDEQF
v_call: TRBV7-3
clone_size: many

cdr3_aa: ASSSQLLAGVNTGELF
v_call: TRBV19
clone_size: .

cdr3_aa: ASNEGRRETQY
v_call: TRBV28
clone_size: .

cdr3_aa: ASSNRDGTSPRNTIY
v_call: TRBV5-1
clone_size: .

cdr3_aa: AGQRGDTGELF
v_call: TRBV28
clone_size: many

cdr3_aa: ASSLNNQPQH
v_call: TRBV2
clone_size: many

cdr3_aa: AISSEGDSEAF
v_call: TRBV10-3
clone_size: .

cdr3_aa: ASSPPWTGNEQF
v_call: TRBV6-2/TRBV6-3
clone_size: .

cdr3_aa: ASSLDGSWSSYNEQF
v_call: TRBV5-1
clone_size: many

cdr3_aa: ASSLEGKGARIYEQY
v_call: TRBV5-1
clone_size: .

cdr3_aa: ATSESGTSGVNEQF
v_call: TRBV24-1
clone_size: few

cdr3_aa: ASSRGYLTYEQY
v_call: TRBV7-9
clone_size: few